This T cell receptor (beta chain) was observed in a study of cytomegalovirus exposure and HLA in healthy donors. Concerning this clone itself: Its antigen is as yet unknown.

General study points: Roughly uniform depth of sequencing across donors was assumed in presence/absence analyses. The authors listed about 170 TCR beta chains as cytomegalovirus-associated. In vitro, three CMV-associated chains proved specific for CMV antigens.

This CDR3 has 15 residues. The ends lost 2 bases at V and 8 bases at J; junction bases unmatched: 11. Germline CDR1 reads MDHEN; CDR2 reads SYDVKM. With 60 Vbeta and 13 Jbeta primers, the PCR was carried out. Generated by immunoSEQ multiplex PCR, the TCRdb table keeps only in-frame clones and is missing some. Of about 59,000 clones listed, 70% to 75% were seen once; the top ten hold 6% to 7%. This sequence originates from a young man in good health and CMV-seropositive. J is TRBJ1-2 and V is TRBV28; TRBD1 aligns across 7 bases. Sequencing input: PBMCs. CDR3 in amino acids: CASSLNLQGLGGYTF. DNA for the CDR3: TGTGCCAGCAGTTTAAATTTACAGGGGCTGGGCGGCTACACCTTC.